This T cell receptor beta chain stems from a study of T cells in Graves' hyperthyroidism and ophthalmopathy. Regarding the study as a whole: Ophthalmopathy prediction by the model preceded onset by a median about 6.3 months.

CDR3 size: 14 residues. CDR1 and CDR2 (germline): MGHRA, YSYEKL. Trimming left V 4 bases short and J 6 bases short, with 13 bases between. RNA transcripts served as the template for amplifying TCR beta CDR3 regions. During a first-round RT-PCR of the TCR CDR3, the HTBI primer set was used. TCRdb used MiXCR to reprocess the multiplex PCR reads, holding one entry per CDR3 protein. Of some 400,000 distinct CDR3 sequences in the sample, less than 15% were seen once. Orbital computed tomography, thyroid ultrasound, serum thyroxine and TRAb, and clinical symptoms together informed the diagnoses. The blood sample was taken at first hyperthyroidism diagnosis, before any ophthalmopathy symptoms. Out of about 10 ml of fresh peripheral blood came the PBMCs. This clonotype was observed a few times. The antigen remains undetermined.

V is TRBV4-1 and J is TRBJ2-1; possible D gene TRBD2, 6 bases. The receptor's source is a man aged 30 to 45 with Graves' hyperthyroidism that later progressed to Graves' ophthalmopathy. The sequenced material came from blood. This chain's CDR3 is CASSLPGTFNEQFF. The DNA for the CDR3 is TGCGCCAGCAGCCTTCCCGGGACTTTCAATGAGCAGTTCTTC.